The clone carrying this T cell receptor beta chain was seen a few times. The antigen is unknown. The data originate from a study of blood T cells in healthy people across ages. Study-wide points: With donor CMV status unknown, expanded clonotype changes were possibly confounded.

The CDR3 covers 22 residues. From germline, CDR1 is SGHNT and CDR2 YYREEE (reference sequence). Losses at the gene ends were 0 bases for V and 2 bases for J; bases not matched to a gene: 26. Through a sample-barcoded 5' primer and a J-beta primer mix, a second PCR was run for roughly 6 to 11 cycles. A minimum of 2.5 million CDR3-containing paired-end reads was obtained for each sample. Each CDR3 protein is one row after TCRdb ran MiXCR on the 5' RACE reads. The sample lists around 1,900,000 distinct CDR3 sequences, 30% to 40% occurring once. This chain joins TRBV5-4 and TRBJ2-7, with TRBD1 identical over 7 bases. The sequence was obtained from a human donor in good health. Sequencing was performed on blood. As DNA, the CDR3 is TGTGCCAGCAGCTTGGGGGGTCAGGCTCTGGGACAGTTTTCGAGGGGCCCCTACGAGCAGTACTTC. This encodes CASSLGGQALGQFSRGPYEQYF.